This T cell receptor (beta chain) was observed in a study of T cell repertoires in cytomegalovirus infection. Study summary: CMV infection plus the matching HLA type was flagged by public TCR beta signatures. Study-wide findings and caveats: Across the ex vivo response, the dominant clonotypes were HLA-C-restricted CMV-specific TCR beta clonotypes. Identification of carriers of CMV plus the relevant HLA was achieved through cumulative public TCR beta family frequency.

The germline gives CDR1 MNHEY, CDR2 SVGEGT. The CDR3 consists of 16 residues. V trimming: 2 bases; J trimming: 1 base; junction bases outside the gene matches: 6. This clonotype was counted only a few times. The antigen is not known. TCRdb re-derived calls from the reads in MiXCR, one entry per CDR3 protein. Among fewer than 550,000 distinct CDR3 sequences listed, 30% to 40% were seen once. Sequenced material: PBMCs. This sequence joins TRBV6-2 or TRBV6-3 and TRBJ2-3; 7 bases align to TRBD2. The source is a human donor in good health (CMV status not recorded). Some clones in this sample may be carry-over from other donors' samples. CDR3 sequence reads: CASSYGAGARTDTQYF. The CDR3 region has the DNA TGTGCCAGCAGTTACGGGGCGGGAGCACGCACAGATACGCAGTATTTT.